This TCR beta chain is drawn from a study of regulatory T cells in long-lasting Graves disease. Time point meaning: newly diagnosed GD, antithyroid drugs for less than 3 months. PBMC-derived RNA was used for the TCR library. The CDR3 contains 13 residues. The ends were cut back, 6 bases at V and 9 bases at J, with 17 bases in the middle. From germline, CDR1 is MDHEN and CDR2 SYDVKM. This clonotype occurred many times. Relying on iRepertoire HTBI primers and Arm-PCR of CDR3 regions, the team built TCR beta libraries. One entry per CDR3 protein results from TCRdb running MiXCR on the multiplex PCR reads. The table lists around 460,000 distinct CDR3 sequences, 14% of them singletons. The same data also went into a second study, on T cells in Graves' hyperthyroidism and ophthalmopathy.

Specimen: peripheral blood mononuclear cells (PBMCs), collected at new diagnosis, from a patient treated with antithyroid drugs. The TCR comes from a woman aged 45-65 years with Graves disease. This rearrangement joins TRBV28 to TRBJ1-1; the D gene is possibly TRBD1 (6 bases). The CDR3 bases are TGTGCCAGCAGACAGGGTTCGGGCGGGAAAGCTTTCTTT. This encodes CASRQGSGGKAFF.